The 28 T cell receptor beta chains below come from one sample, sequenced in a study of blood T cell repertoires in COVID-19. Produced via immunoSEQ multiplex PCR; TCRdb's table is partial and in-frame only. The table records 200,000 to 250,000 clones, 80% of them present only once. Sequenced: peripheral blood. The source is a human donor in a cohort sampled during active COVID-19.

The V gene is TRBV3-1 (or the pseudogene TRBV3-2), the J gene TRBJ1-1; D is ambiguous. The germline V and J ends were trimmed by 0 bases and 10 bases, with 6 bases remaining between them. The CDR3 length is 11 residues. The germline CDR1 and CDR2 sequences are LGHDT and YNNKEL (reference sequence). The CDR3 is CASSQDSGAFF. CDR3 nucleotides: TGTGCCAGCAGCCAAGATAGCGGAGCTTTCTTT.

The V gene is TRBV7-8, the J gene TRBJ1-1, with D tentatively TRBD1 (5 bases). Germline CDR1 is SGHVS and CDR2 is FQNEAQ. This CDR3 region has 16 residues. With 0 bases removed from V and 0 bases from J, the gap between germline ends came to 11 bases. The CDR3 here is CASSLAGGSMNTEAFF. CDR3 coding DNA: TGTGCCAGCAGCTTAGCCGGGGGATCCATGAACACTGAAGCTTTCTTT.

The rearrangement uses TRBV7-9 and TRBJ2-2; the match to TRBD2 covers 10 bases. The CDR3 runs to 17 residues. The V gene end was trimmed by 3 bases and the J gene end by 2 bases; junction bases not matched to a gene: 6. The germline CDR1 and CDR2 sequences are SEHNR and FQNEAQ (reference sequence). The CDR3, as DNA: TGTGCCAGCAGCTTTGGGCTAGCGGGGGTCAACACCGGGGAGCTGTTTTTT. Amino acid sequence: CASSFGLAGVNTGELFF.

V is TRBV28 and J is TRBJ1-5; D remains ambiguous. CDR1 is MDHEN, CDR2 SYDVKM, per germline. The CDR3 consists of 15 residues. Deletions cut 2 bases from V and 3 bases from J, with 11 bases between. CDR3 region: CASSLIALLNQPQHF. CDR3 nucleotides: TGTGCCAGCAGTTTAATAGCGCTACTCAATCAGCCCCAGCATTTT.

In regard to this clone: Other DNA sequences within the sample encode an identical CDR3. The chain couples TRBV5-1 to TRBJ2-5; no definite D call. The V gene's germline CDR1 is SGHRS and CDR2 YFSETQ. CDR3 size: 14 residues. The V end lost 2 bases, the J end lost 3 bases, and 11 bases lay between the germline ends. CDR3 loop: CASSLGSTEETQYF. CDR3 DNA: TGCGCCAGCAGCTTAGGTAGCACTGAAGAGACCCAGTACTTC.

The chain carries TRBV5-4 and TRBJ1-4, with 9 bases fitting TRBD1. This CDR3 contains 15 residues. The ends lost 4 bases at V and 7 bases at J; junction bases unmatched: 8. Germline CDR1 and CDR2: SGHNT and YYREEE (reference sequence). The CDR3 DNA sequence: TGTGCCAGCAGCACGACAGGACAGGGGCCTGAAAAACTGTTTTTT. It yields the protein CASSTTGQGPEKLFF. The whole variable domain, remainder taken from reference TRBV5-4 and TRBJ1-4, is ETGVTQSPTHLIKTRGQQVTLRCSSQSGHNTVSWYQQALGQGPQFIFQYYREEENGRGNFPPRFSGLQFPNYSSELNVNALELDDSALYLCASSTTGQGPEKLFFGSGTQLSVL.

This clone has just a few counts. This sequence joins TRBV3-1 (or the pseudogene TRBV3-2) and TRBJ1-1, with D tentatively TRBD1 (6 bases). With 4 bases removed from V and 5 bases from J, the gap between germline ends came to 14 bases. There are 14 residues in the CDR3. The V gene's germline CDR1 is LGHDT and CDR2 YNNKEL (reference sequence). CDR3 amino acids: CASSPLDTGTEAFF. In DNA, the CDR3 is TGTGCCAGCAGCCCTCTTGACACAGGGACTGAAGCTTTCTTT.

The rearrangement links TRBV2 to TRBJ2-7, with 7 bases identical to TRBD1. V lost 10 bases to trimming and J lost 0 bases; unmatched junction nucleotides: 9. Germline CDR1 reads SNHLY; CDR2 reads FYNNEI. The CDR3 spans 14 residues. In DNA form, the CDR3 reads TGTGCCACCAAGACCGGGACAGCCTCCTACGAGCAGTACTTC. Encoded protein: CATKTGTASYEQYF.

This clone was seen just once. The CDR3 loop is CASSHPASGRSSRETQYF. The CDR3 region has the DNA TGTGCCAGCAGTCACCCGGCTAGCGGGAGGTCTTCGCGAGAGACCCAGTACTTC. The rearrangement joins TRBV28 to TRBJ2-5, with 11 bases that match TRBD2. Trimming cost V 5 bases and J 4 bases; bases outside gene matches: 15. The germline V gene has CDR1 MDHEN and CDR2 SYDVKM. The CDR3 runs 18 residues.

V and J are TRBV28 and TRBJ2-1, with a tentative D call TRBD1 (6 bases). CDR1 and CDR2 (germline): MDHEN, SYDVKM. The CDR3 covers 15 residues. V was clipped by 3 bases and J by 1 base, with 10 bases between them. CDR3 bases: TGTGCCAGCAGTTTCCGCACAGGGTCCTACAATGAGCAGTTCTTC. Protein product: CASSFRTGSYNEQFF.

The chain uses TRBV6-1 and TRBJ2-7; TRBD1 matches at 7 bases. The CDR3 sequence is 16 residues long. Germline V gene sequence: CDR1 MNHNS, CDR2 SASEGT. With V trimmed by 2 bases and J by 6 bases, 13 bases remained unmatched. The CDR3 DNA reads TGTGCCAGCAGTGAAAGTAGCGAAGGGGGCGAAGGCGAGCAGTACTTC. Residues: CASSESSEGGEGEQYF.

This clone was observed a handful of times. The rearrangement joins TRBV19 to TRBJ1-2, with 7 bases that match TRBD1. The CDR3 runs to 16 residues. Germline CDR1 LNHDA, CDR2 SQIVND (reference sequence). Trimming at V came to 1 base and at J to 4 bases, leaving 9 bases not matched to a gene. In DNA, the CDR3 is TGTGCCAGTAGTATAGCCCAACCGGGACAGATCTATGGCTACACCTTC. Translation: CASSIAQPGQIYGYTF.

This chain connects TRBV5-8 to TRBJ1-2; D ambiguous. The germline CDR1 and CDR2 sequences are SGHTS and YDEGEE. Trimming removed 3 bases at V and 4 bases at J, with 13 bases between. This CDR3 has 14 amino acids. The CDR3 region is CASSSWRSVYGYTF. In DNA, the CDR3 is TGTGCCAGCAGCTCCTGGAGGTCGGTCTATGGCTACACCTTC.

In DNA, the CDR3 is TGTGCCAGCTCACCCTCGTTCCCCTGGCAGGTTCCTTACGAGCAGTACTTC. The encoded protein is CASSPSFPWQVPYEQYF. The chain joins TRBV18 to TRBJ2-7; no reliable D call. Trimming shortened V by 3 bases and J by 4 bases, and 22 bases separated the two germline ends. In germline, CDR1 is KGHSH, CDR2 LQKENI. The CDR3 loop spans 17 amino acids.

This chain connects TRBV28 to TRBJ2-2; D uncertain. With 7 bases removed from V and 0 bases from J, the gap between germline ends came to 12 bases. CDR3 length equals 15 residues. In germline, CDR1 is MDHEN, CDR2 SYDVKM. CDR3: CASIPGTPNTGELFF. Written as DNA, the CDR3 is TGTGCCAGCATTCCAGGAACCCCGAACACCGGGGAGCTGTTTTTT.

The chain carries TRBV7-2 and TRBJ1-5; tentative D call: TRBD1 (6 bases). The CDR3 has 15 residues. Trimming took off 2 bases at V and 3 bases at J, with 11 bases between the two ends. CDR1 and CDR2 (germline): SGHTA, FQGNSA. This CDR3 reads CASSLLTGNNQPQHF. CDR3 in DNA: TGTGCCAGCAGCTTACTCACAGGGAACAATCAGCCCCAGCATTTT.

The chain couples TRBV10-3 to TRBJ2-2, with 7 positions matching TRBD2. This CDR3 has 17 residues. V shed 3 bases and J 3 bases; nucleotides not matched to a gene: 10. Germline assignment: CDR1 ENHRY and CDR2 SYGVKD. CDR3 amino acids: CAISDTGGSADTGELFF. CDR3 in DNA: TGTGCCATCAGTGACACGGGGGGTTCTGCCGACACCGGGGAGCTGTTTTTT.

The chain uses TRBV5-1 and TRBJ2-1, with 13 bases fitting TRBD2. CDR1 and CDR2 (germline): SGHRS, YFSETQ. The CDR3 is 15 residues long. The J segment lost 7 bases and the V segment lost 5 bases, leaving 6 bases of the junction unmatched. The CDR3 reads CASRKPTSGRNEQFF. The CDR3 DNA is TGCGCCAGCAGAAAACCGACTAGCGGGAGGAATGAGCAGTTCTTC.

CDR3 protein: CASSRTGRYGYTF. The CDR3 coding sequence is TGTGCCAGCAGTCGGACAGGACGATATGGCTACACCTTC. The chain carries TRBV6-2 or TRBV6-3 and TRBJ1-2, with 7 bases lining up with TRBD1. Germline-derived CDR1 and CDR2 are MNHEY and SVGEGT. J was trimmed by 5 bases and V by 5 bases; bases with no gene match: 5. The CDR3 spans 13 residues.

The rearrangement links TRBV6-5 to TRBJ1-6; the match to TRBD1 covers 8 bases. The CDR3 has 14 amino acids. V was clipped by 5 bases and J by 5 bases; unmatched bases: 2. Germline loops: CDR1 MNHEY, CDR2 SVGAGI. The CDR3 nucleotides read TGTGCCAGCAGTCTGACAGGGGATAATTCACCCCTCCACTTT. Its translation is CASSLTGDNSPLHF.

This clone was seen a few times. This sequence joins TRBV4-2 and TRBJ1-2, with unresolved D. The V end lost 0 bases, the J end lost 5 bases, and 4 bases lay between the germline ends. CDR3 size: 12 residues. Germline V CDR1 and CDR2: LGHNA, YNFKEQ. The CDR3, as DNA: TGTGCCAGCAGCCAAGAGAGTTATGGCTACACCTTC. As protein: CASSQESYGYTF.

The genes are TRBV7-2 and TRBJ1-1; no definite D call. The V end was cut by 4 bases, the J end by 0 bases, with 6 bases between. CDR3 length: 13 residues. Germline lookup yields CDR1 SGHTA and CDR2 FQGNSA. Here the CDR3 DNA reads TGTGCCAGCAGCTGGAGGATGAACACTGAAGCTTTCTTT. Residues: CASSWRMNTEAFF.

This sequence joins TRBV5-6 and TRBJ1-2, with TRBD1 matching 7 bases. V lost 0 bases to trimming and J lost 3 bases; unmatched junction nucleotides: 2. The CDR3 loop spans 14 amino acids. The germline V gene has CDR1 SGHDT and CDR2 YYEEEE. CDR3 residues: CASSLGDRYYGYTF. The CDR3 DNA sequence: TGTGCCAGCAGCTTGGGGGACAGATACTATGGCTACACCTTC. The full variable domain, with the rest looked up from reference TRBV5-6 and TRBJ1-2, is DAGVTQSPTHLIKTRGQQVTLRCSPKSGHDTVSWYQQALGQGPQFIFQYYEEEERQRGNFPDRFSGHQFPNYSSELNVNALLLGDSALYLCASSLGDRYYGYTFGSGTRLTVV.

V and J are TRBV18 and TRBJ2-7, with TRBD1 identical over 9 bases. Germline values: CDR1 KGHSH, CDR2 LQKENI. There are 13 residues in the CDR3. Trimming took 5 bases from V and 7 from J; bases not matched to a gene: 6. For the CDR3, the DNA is TGTGCCAGCTCAGACGGGACAGGGAGGGAGCAGTACTTC. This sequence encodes CASSDGTGREQYF.

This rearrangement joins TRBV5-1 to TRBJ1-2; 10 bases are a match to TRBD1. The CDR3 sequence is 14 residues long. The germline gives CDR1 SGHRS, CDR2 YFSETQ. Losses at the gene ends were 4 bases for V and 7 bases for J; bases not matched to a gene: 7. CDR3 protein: CASSGGTGAAGYTF. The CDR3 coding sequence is TGCGCCAGCAGCGGAGGGACAGGGGCAGCTGGCTACACCTTC. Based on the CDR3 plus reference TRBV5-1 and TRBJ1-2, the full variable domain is KAGVTQTPRYLIKTRGQQVTLSCSPISGHRSVSWYQQTPGQGLQFLFEYFSETQRNKGNFPGRFSGRQFSNSRSEMNVSTLELGDSALYLCASSGGTGAAGYTFGSGTRLTVV.

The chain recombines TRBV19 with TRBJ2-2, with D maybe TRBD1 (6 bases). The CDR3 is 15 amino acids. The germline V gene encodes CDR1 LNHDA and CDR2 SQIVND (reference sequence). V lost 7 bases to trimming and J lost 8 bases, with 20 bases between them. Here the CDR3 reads CASNNQGPLSGELFF. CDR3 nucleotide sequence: TGTGCCAGTAACAATCAGGGGCCCCTATCGGGGGAGCTGTTTTTT.

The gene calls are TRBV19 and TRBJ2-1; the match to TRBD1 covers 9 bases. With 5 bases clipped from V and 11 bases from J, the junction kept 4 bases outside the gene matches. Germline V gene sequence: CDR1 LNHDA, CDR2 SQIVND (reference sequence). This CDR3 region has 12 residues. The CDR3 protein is CASSETGGKQFF. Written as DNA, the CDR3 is TGTGCCAGTAGTGAAACAGGGGGCAAGCAGTTCTTC. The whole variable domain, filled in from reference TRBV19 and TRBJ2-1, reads DGGITQSPKYLFRKEGQNVTLSCEQNLNHDAMYWYRQDPGQGLRLIYYSQIVNDFQKGDIAEGYSVSREKKESFPLTVTSAQKNPTAFYLCASSETGGKQFFGPGTRLTVL.

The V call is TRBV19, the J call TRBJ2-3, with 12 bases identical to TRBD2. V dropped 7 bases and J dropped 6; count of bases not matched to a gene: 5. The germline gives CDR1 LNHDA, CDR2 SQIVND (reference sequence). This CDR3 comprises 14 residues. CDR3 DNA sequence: TGTGCCAGTAAGACTAGCGGGAGATGGGATACGCAGTATTTT. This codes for CASKTSGRWDTQYF.